The 9 T cell receptor beta chains listed next were all sequenced from one sample in a study of blood T cell repertoires in COVID-19. The data were produced by immunoSEQ multiplex PCR, yet TCRdb's version contains in-frame clones alone and is incomplete. Altogether some 220,000 clones are present, around 83% being singletons, with the ten largest covering 1.3%. The sample consisted of PBMCs or T cells enriched from blood (not recorded which). The receptors come from a woman aged 40 to 55 with acute COVID-19.

The chain has TRBV10-2 and TRBJ2-7; 10 bases are shared with TRBD2. In germline, CDR1 is WSHSY, CDR2 SAAADI. The CDR3 is 16 amino acids. With 6 bases clipped from V and 3 bases from J, the junction kept 11 bases outside the gene matches. Written as DNA, the CDR3 is TGCGCCAGCAGCCAATTACTAGCGGGGAATATCTACGAGCAGTACTTC. It encodes CASSQLLAGNIYEQYF.

This rearrangement joins TRBV3-1 (or the pseudogene TRBV3-2) to TRBJ2-1; no definite D call. This CDR3 comprises 13 residues. The V end was cut by 0 bases, the J end by 4 bases, with 4 bases between. CDR1 is LGHDT and CDR2 is YNNKEL in the germline V gene (reference sequence). The CDR3 nucleotides read TGTGCCAGCAGCCAAGAGCGATACAATGAGCAGTTCTTC. Its translation is CASSQERYNEQFF.

The chain recombines TRBV19 with TRBJ1-5; D may be TRBD1 (5 bases). The germline V and J ends were trimmed by 8 bases and 2 bases, with 19 bases remaining between them. The CDR3 is 16 residues long. Per germline, CDR1 LNHDA and CDR2 SQIVND (reference sequence). The chain's CDR3 is CASAGRGRVGNQPQHF. CDR3 DNA: TGTGCCAGTGCTGGGCGGGGGAGAGTGGGCAATCAGCCCCAGCATTTT.

V and J are TRBV5-1 and TRBJ1-4, with unresolved D. This CDR3 is 14 amino acids long. CDR1 and CDR2 from the germline V gene are SGHRS and YFSETQ. V lost 0 bases and J lost 7, with 10 bases in between. CDR3 in amino acids: CASSLVSGGEKLFF. The CDR3 DNA sequence: TGCGCCAGCAGCTTGGTGTCAGGAGGTGAAAAACTGTTTTTT.

V is TRBV7-9 and J is TRBJ2-4, with 11 positions matching TRBD2. V dropped 2 bases and J dropped 8; count of bases not matched to a gene: 17. From germline, CDR1 is SEHNR and CDR2 FQNEAQ (reference sequence). The CDR3 runs 19 residues. The CDR3, as DNA: TGTGCCAGCAGCTTAAATACTAGCGGGAGTTCCAATTTTAGGGACATTCAGTACTTC. Amino acid sequence: CASSLNTSGSSNFRDIQYF.

This clone was counted a single time. The V and J genes are TRBV18 and TRBJ2-1; 7 nucleotides line up with TRBD1. V shed 2 bases, J shed 6 bases, and the junction held 7 bases outside the gene matches. CDR1 is KGHSH and CDR2 is LQKENI in the germline V gene. This CDR3 is 15 amino acids long. The CDR3 DNA reads TGTGCCAGCTCACCATACAGGGGTGGTGGCAATGAGCAGTTCTTC. This gives the protein CASSPYRGGGNEQFF.

The sample holds one count of this clone. The V and J genes are TRBV6-4 and TRBJ2-1; 10 nucleotides match TRBD1. With 7 bases clipped from V and 5 bases from J, the junction kept 5 bases outside the gene matches. Germline-derived CDR1 and CDR2 are MRHNA and SNTAGT. CDR3 length equals 14 residues. The CDR3 reads CASKRDRGDNEQFF. The CDR3 DNA sequence: TGTGCCAGCAAGAGGGACAGGGGCGACAATGAGCAGTTCTTC.

The J gene is TRBJ2-7, the V gene TRBV27; 9 positions match TRBD2. The CDR3 spans 15 residues. V gave up 3 bases and J gave up 2 bases; unmatched junction bases: 5. CDR1 is MNHEY, CDR2 SMNVEV, per germline (reference sequence). Here the CDR3 reads CASSLRSGGAYEQYF. As DNA, the CDR3 is TGTGCCAGCAGTTTGCGTAGCGGGGGTGCCTACGAGCAGTACTTC.

The rearrangement links TRBV28 to TRBJ2-2; D unresolved. Trimming removed 3 bases at V and 3 bases at J, with 17 bases between. This CDR3 spans 17 amino acids. Germline values: CDR1 MDHEN, CDR2 SYDVKM. The CDR3 DNA is TGTGCCAGCAGTTTCCCCGCTAGTAATAGGTACACCGGGGAGCTGTTTTTT. Translated, it gives CASSFPASNRYTGELFF.